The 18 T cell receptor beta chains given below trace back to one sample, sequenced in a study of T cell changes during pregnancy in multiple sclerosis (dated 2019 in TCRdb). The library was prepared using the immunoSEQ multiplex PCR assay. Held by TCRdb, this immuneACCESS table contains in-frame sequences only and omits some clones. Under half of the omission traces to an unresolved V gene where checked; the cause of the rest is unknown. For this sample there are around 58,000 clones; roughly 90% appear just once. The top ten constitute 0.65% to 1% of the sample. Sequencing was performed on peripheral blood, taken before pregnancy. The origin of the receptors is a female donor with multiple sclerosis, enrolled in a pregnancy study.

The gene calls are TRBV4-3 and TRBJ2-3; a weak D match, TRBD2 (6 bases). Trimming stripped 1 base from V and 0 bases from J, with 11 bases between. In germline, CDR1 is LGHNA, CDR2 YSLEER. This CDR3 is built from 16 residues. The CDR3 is CASSQGSTRSTDTQYF. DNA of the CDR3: TGCGCCAGCAGCCAAGGTTCGACTAGGAGCACAGATACGCAGTATTTT.

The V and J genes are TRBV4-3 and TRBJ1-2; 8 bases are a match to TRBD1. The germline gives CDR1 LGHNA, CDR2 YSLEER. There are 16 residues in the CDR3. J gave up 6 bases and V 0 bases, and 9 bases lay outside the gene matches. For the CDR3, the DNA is TGCGCCAGCAGCCAAGATAGGGTCAGGGGGCGGAATGGCTACACCTTC. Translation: CASSQDRVRGRNGYTF.

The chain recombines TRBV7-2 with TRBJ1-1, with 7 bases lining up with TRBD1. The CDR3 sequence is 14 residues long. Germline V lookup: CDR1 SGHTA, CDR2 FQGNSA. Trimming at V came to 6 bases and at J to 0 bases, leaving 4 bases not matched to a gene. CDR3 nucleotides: TGTGCCAGCAGAGGGGGCCCTATGAACACTGAAGCTTTCTTT. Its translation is CASRGGPMNTEAFF.

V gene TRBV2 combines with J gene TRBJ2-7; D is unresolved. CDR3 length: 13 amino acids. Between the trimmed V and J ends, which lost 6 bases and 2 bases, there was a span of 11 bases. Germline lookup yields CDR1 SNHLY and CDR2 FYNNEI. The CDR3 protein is CASRGDFTYEQYF. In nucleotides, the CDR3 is TGTGCCAGCAGGGGCGATTTTACCTACGAGCAGTACTTC. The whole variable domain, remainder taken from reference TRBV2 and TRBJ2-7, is EPEVTQTPSHQVTQMGQEVILRCVPISNHLYFYWYRQILGQKVEFLVSFYNNEISEKSEIFDDQFSVERPDGSNFTLKIRSTKLEDSAMYFCASRGDFTYEQYFGPGTRLTVT.

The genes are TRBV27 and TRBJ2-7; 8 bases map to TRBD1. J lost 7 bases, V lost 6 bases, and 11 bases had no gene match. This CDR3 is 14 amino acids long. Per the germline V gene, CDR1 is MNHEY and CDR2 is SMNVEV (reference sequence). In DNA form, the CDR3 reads TGTGCCAGCAGGAAGGGGACAGGAGGGGGAGAGCAGTACTTC. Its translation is CASRKGTGGGEQYF.

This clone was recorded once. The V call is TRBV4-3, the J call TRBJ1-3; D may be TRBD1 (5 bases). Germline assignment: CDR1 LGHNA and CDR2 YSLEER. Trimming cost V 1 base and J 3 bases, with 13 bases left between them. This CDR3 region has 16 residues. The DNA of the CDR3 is TGCGCCAGCAGCCAAGTCCCAGGGCTTAGTGGAAACACCATATATTTT. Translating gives CASSQVPGLSGNTIYF.

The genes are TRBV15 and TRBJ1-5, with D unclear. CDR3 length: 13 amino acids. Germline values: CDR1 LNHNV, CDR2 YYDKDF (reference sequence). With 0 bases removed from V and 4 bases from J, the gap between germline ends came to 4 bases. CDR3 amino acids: CATSRDGNQPQHF. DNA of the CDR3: TGTGCCACCAGCAGAGACGGTAATCAGCCCCAGCATTTT.

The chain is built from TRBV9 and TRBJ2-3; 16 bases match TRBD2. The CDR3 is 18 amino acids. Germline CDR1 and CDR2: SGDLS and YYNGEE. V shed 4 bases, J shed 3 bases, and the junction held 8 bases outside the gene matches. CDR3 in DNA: TGTGCCAGCAGCCGGGGACTAGCGGGGGGGCCGCGAACAGATACGCAGTATTTT. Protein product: CASSRGLAGGPRTDTQYF.

The CDR3 loop reads CASRTGISNQPQHF. As DNA, the CDR3 is TGTGCCAGCCGGACAGGAATTAGCAATCAGCCCCAGCATTTT. The V and J genes are TRBV18 and TRBJ1-5, with 7 bases that match TRBD1. CDR1 and CDR2 from the germline V gene are KGHSH and LQKENI. The J segment lost 0 bases and the V segment lost 8 bases, leaving 4 bases of the junction unmatched. CDR3 length: 14 amino acids.

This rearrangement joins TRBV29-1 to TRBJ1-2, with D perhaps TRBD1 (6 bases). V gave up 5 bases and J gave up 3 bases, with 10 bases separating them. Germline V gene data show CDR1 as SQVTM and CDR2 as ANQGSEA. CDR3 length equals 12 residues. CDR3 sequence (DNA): TGCAGCGTTCGACAGGCCTACTATGGCTACACCTTC. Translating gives CSVRQAYYGYTF.

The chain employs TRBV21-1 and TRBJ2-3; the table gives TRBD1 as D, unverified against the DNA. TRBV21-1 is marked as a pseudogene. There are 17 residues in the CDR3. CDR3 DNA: TGTGCCAGCAGCATATCGTCTCCGGACACAACCCCAGATACGCAGTATTTT. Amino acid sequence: CASSISSPDTTPDTQYF.

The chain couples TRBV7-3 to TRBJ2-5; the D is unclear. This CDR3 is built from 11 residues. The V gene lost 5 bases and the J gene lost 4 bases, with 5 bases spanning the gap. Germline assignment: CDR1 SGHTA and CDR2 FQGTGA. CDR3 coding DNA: TGTGCCAGCAGCCCAGGAGAGACCCAGTACTTC. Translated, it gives CASSPGETQYF.

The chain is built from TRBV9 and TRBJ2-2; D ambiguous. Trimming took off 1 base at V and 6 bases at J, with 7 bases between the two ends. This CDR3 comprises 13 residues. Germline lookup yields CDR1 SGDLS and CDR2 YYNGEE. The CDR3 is CASSVRTPGELFF. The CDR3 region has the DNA TGTGCCAGCAGCGTAAGAACTCCCGGGGAGCTGTTTTTT.

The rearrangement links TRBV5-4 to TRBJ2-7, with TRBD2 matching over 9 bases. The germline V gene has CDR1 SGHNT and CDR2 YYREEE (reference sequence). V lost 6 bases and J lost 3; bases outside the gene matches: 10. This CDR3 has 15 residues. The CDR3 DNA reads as TGTGCCAGCACCCTAGGGCTAGCGGGGAGCTACGAGCAGTACTTC. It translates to CASTLGLAGSYEQYF.

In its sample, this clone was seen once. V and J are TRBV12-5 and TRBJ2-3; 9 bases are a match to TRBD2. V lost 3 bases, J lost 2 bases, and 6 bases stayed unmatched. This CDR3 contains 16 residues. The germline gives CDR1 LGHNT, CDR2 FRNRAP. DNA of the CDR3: TGTGCTAGTGGTTTTGGGCTAGCGGGAAACACAGATACGCAGTATTTT. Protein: CASGFGLAGNTDTQYF.

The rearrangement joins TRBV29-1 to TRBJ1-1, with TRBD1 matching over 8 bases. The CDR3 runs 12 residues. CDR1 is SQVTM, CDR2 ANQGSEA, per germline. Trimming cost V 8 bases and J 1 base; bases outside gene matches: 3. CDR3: CSSRGRNTEAFF. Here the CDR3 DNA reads TGCAGCTCCAGGGGGCGGAACACTGAAGCTTTCTTT.

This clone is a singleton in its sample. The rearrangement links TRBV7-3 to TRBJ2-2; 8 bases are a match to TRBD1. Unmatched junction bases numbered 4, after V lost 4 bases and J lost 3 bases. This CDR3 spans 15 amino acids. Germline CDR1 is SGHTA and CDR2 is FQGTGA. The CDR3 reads CASSSWTGHTGELFF. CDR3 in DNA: TGTGCCAGCAGCTCCTGGACAGGGCACACCGGGGAGCTGTTTTTT.

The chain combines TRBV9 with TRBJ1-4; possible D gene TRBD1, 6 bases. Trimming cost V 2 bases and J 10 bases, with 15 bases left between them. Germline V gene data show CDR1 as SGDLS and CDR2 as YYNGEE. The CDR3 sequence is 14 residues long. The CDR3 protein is CASSVGVTGPKLFF. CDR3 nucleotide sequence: TGTGCCAGCAGCGTGGGAGTCACAGGGCCAAAACTGTTTTTT.